The T cell receptor (beta chain) under discussion was sequenced for a study of multiple sclerosis patients with progressive multifocal leukoencephalopathy. Time point described: before natalizumab initiation. All PML patients were female, and all patients had earlier interferon beta. Study-wide points: No common TRBV or TRBJ usage or pairing appeared at PML. Whether JC virus or general immunocompromise explains the findings remained unclear.

Turning to this clone: Its antigen remains unknown.

Sequenced by immunoSEQ multiplex PCR; TCRdb stores in-frame clones only, minus some. The repertoire holds more than 30,000 clones, with 89% as singletons. This receptor was obtained from a human donor with multiple sclerosis. The sequencing input was PBMCs.

CDR3 residues: CASYNTTNEKLFF. The CDR3 nucleotides are TGTGCCAGCTACAATACAACTAATGAAAAACTGTTTTTT. The V call is TRBV19, the J call TRBJ1-4; the D is unclear. The V end lost 9 bases, the J end lost 0 bases, and 8 bases lay between the germline ends. Per germline, CDR1 LNHDA and CDR2 SQIVND (reference sequence). There are 13 residues in the CDR3.